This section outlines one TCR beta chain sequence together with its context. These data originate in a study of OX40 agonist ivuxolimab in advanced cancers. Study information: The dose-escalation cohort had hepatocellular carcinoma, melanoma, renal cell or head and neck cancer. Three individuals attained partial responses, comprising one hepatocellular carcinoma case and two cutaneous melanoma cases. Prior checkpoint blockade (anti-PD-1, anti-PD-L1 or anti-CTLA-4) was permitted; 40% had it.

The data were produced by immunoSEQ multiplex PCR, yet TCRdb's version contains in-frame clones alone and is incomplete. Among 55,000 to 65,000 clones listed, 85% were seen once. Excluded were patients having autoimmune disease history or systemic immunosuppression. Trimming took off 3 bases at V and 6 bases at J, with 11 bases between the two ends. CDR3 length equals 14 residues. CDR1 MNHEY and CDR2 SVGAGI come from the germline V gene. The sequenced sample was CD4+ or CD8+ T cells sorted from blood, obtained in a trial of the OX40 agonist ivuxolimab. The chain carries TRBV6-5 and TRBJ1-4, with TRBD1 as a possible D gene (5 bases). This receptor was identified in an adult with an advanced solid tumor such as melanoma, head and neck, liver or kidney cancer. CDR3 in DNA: TGTGCCAGCAGTTATAACAGGCGAGATGAAAAACTGTTTTTT. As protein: CASSYNRRDEKLFF.